This TCR beta chain was obtained from a study of CD8+CD57+ T cells in acquired aplastic anemia. Notes on the study in general: Between patients and controls, some 31 CD8+ CDR3 sequences were found in common.

A word on this clonotype: What it binds is not known.

Trimming removed 7 bases from V and 4 bases from J, with 14 bases in between. This CDR3 is built from 13 residues. The germline CDR1 and CDR2 sequences are SQVTM and ANQGSEA. Flow cytometry had shown expanded CD8+CD57+ cells in the patients chosen for sequencing. There was no therapy given to any patient before the blood sampling took place. Profiling that covered TCR beta VDJ and CDR3 relied on genomic DNA as its template. TCRdb recomputed calls from the reads with MiXCR, one row per CDR3 protein. The data hold hundreds of thousands of distinct CDR3 sequences, with around 30% observed a single time. The chain employs TRBV29-1 and TRBJ1-5; a weak D match, TRBD1 (5 bases). The sequenced sample was sorted CD4+, CD8+, or CD8+CD57+ T cells (not recorded which) from PBMCs. The receptor was isolated from a human donor with aplastic anemia. DNA for the CDR3: TGCAGCGCGAAGAAACCAGGGAATCAGCCCCAGCATTTT. Amino acids: CSAKKPGNQPQHF.